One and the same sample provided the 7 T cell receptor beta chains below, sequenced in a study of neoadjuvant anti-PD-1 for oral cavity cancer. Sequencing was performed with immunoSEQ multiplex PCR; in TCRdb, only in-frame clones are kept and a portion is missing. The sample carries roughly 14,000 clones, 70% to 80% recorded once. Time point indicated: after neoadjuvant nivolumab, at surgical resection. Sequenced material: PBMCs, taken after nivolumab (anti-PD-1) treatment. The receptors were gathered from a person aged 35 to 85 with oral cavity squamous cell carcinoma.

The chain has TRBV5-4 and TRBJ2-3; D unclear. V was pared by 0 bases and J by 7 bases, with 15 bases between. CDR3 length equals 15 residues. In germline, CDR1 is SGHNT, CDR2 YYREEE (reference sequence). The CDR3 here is CASSLDGQSSYTQYF. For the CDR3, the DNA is TGTGCCAGCAGCTTGGATGGCCAGTCCAGTTATACGCAGTATTTT.

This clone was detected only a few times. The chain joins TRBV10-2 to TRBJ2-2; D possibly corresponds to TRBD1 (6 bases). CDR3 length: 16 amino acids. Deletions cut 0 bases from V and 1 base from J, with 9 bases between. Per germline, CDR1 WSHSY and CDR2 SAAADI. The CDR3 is CASSESWTVNTGELFF. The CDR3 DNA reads TGCGCCAGCAGTGAGTCTTGGACAGTGAACACCGGGGAGCTGTTTTTT.

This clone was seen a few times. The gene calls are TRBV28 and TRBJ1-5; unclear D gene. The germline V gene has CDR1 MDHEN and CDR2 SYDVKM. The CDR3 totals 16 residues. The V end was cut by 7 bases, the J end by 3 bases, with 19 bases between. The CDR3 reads CASIHGWASINQPQHF. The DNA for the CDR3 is TGTGCCAGCATCCACGGGTGGGCTTCCATCAATCAGCCCCAGCATTTT.

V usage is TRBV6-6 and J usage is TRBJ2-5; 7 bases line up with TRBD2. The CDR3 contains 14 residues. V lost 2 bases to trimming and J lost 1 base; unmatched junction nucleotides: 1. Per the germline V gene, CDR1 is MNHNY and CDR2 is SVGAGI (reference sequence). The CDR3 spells CASSYGGSQETQYF. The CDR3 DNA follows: TGTGCCAGCAGTTACGGCGGGAGCCAAGAGACCCAGTACTTC.

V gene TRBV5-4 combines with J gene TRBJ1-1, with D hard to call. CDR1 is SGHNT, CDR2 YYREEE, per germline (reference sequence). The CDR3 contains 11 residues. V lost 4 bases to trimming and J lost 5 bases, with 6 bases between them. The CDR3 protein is CASSRLTEAFF. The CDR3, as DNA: TGTGCCAGCAGCCGTCTAACTGAAGCTTTCTTT.

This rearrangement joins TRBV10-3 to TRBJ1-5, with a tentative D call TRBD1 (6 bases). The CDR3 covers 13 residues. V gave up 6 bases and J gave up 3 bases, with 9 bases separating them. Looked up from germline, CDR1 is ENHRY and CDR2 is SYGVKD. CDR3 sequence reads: CAISQGTNQPQHF. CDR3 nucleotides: TGTGCCATCAGCCAGGGGACCAATCAGCCCCAGCATTTT.

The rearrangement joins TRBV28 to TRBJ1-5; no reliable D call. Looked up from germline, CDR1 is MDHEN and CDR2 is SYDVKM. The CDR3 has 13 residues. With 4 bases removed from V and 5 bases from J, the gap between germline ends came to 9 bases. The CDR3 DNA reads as TGTGCCAGCAGTTCCCGGTGGGATCAGCCCCAGCATTTT. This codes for CASSSRWDQPQHF.